This passage covers 24 T cell receptor beta chains from one sample sequenced in a study of blood T cell repertoires in COVID-19. Profiling relied on immunoSEQ multiplex PCR, and the TCRdb table lists in-frame clones only, not all of them. The table shows approximately 70,000 clones, with around four fifths occurring only once. The specimen sequenced was peripheral blood. The receptors originated from a man aged 55 to 70 with COVID-19, enrolled during active disease.

The DNA for the CDR3 is TGTGCCAGCAGGACGCAGACAGTTATCTACGAGCAGTACTTC. It yields the protein CASRTQTVIYEQYF. The chain carries TRBV2 and TRBJ2-7; D perhaps matches TRBD1 (5 bases). The CDR3 contains 14 residues. V shed 6 bases and J shed 3 bases, with 15 bases lying between them. CDR1 and CDR2 (germline): SNHLY, FYNNEI.

This chain's CDR3 is CATSEQTGLGYTF. The CDR3 region has the DNA TGTGCCACCAGTGAACAGACAGGTCTTGGCTACACCTTC. The chain combines TRBV24-1 with TRBJ1-2, with D possibly being TRBD1 (6 bases). The length of the CDR3 is 13 residues. The germline gives CDR1 KGHDR, CDR2 SFDVKD. The V end was cut by 4 bases, the J end by 7 bases, with 12 bases between.

The chain employs TRBV9 and TRBJ2-1; TRBD2 matches at 8 bases. Germline CDR1 reads SGDLS; CDR2 reads YYNGEE. The CDR3 spans 14 residues. Trimming took 3 bases from V and 7 from J; bases not matched to a gene: 6. CDR3 in amino acids: CASSAGGTPNEQFF. CDR3 sequence (DNA): TGTGCCAGCAGCGCGGGGGGGACTCCGAATGAGCAGTTCTTC.

This chain links TRBV19 with TRBJ2-1, with TRBD2 matching over 9 bases. This CDR3 has 15 residues. Germline V gene sequence: CDR1 LNHDA, CDR2 SQIVND (reference sequence). V dropped 3 bases and J dropped 4; count of bases not matched to a gene: 4. CDR3 DNA sequence: TGTGCCAGTAGTATTAGCGGGGGCCATTACAATGAGCAGTTCTTC. Residues: CASSISGGHYNEQFF.

This chain connects TRBV7-9 to TRBJ2-2; no reliable D call. Germline loops: CDR1 SEHNR, CDR2 FQNEAQ (reference sequence). V was pared by 5 bases and J by 1 base, with 5 bases between. This CDR3 has 13 residues. The CDR3 DNA is TGTGCCAGCAGCCAACAGAACACCGGGGAGCTGTTTTTT. Translation: CASSQQNTGELFF.

The sample holds a few counts of this clone. This chain connects TRBV9 to TRBJ2-7; D not certain. V was pared by 0 bases and J by 2 bases, with 9 bases between. This CDR3 has 14 residues. The germline V gene encodes CDR1 SGDLS and CDR2 YYNGEE. The CDR3: CASSVDSIPYEQYF. The DNA for the CDR3 is TGTGCCAGCAGCGTAGACTCTATTCCCTACGAGCAGTACTTC.

The rearrangement joins TRBV28 to TRBJ2-7; TRBD1 might be the D (6 bases). Germline lookup yields CDR1 MDHEN and CDR2 SYDVKM. Deletions cut 5 bases from V and 2 bases from J, with 7 bases between. CDR3 length: 12 residues. CDR3 bases: TGTGCCAGCAGTAGGGACACCTACGAGCAGTACTTC. Amino acid sequence: CASSRDTYEQYF.

The genes are TRBV7-3 and TRBJ2-3, with D perhaps TRBD1 (5 bases). The germline gives CDR1 SGHTA, CDR2 FQGTGA. The length of the CDR3 is 16 residues. The germline V and J ends were trimmed by 5 bases and 1 base, with 16 bases remaining between them. CDR3 loop: CASSRGQGLGTDTQYF. CDR3 bases: TGTGCCAGCAGCCGAGGTCAGGGCCTGGGCACAGATACGCAGTATTTT.

The sample holds a few counts of this clone. This rearrangement joins TRBV7-3 to TRBJ2-7; tentative D call: TRBD2 (6 bases). The germline gives CDR1 SGHTA, CDR2 FQGTGA. The CDR3 contains 12 residues. Between the trimmed V and J ends, which lost 5 bases and 7 bases, there was a span of 12 bases. The CDR3 DNA is TGTGCCAGCAGCGCCAATGGGGGGGAGCAGTACTTC. It encodes CASSANGGEQYF.

The CDR3 bases are TGTGCCAGCAGCGCCGGGACAGGGGAAAGGAGCAATCAGCCCCAGCATTTT. It is translated as CASSAGTGERSNQPQHF. The V gene is TRBV9, the J gene TRBJ1-5; 10 bases agree with TRBD1. The trim removed 3 bases at V and 1 base at J, leaving 7 bases unmatched. Germline V gene data show CDR1 as SGDLS and CDR2 as YYNGEE. This CDR3 contains 17 residues.

This chain connects TRBV6-2 or TRBV6-3 to TRBJ2-1; D unclear. Germline V CDR1 and CDR2: MNHEY, SVGEGT. CDR3 length: 12 amino acids. Trimming stripped 4 bases from V and 6 bases from J, with 7 bases between. CDR3 DNA sequence: TGTGCCAGCAGTTCGGTCGTCAATGAGCAGTTCTTC. Its protein product is CASSSVVNEQFF.

V and J are TRBV30 and TRBJ2-7; 8 nucleotides agree with TRBD2. Unmatched junction bases numbered 11, after V lost 1 base and J lost 3 bases. CDR3 length equals 16 residues. The germline gives CDR1 GTSNPN, CDR2 SVGIG (reference sequence). The CDR3 DNA reads as TGTGCCTGGAGTGAGGGCGGCCGGGGGGGGCGCTACGAGCAGTACTTC. Its translation is CAWSEGGRGGRYEQYF.

This chain connects TRBV6-1 to TRBJ1-1; D not certain. V was shortened by 3 bases and J by 5 bases, with 13 bases between the two germline ends. This CDR3 is built from 14 residues. CDR1 MNHNS and CDR2 SASEGT come from the germline V gene. In DNA form, the CDR3 reads TGTGCCAGCAGTGACGACGGGAGGAAGACTGAAGCTTTCTTT. This translates into CASSDDGRKTEAFF.

The chain links TRBV2 to TRBJ1-4, with D perhaps TRBD1 (5 bases). V was shortened by 1 base and J by 7 bases, with 10 bases between the two germline ends. Per germline, CDR1 SNHLY and CDR2 FYNNEI. This CDR3 contains 14 residues. This CDR3 is CASSEVQGGEKLFF. The DNA of the CDR3 is TGTGCCAGCAGTGAAGTTCAGGGAGGTGAAAAACTGTTTTTT.

V gene TRBV18 combines with J gene TRBJ2-5; 12 nucleotides agree with TRBD2. The CDR3 extends over 14 amino acids. Losses at the gene ends were 6 bases for V and 4 bases for J; bases not matched to a gene: 3. Germline CDR1 is KGHSH and CDR2 is LQKENI. The CDR3 reads CASSLAGGPETQYF. CDR3 nucleotide sequence: TGTGCCAGCTCTCTAGCGGGGGGGCCAGAGACCCAGTACTTC.

The chain uses TRBV19 and TRBJ1-5, with TRBD1 matching 7 bases. V gave up 0 bases and J gave up 8 bases; unmatched junction bases: 7. Germline values: CDR1 LNHDA, CDR2 SQIVND (reference sequence). CDR3 size: 15 residues. In nucleotides, the CDR3 is TGTGCCAGTAGTATAGATGGAGGGGGCCGAAAGCCCCAGCATTTT. Residues: CASSIDGGGRKPQHF.

The genes are TRBV5-1 and TRBJ1-2; 9 bases are shared with TRBD1. The junction had 10 bases not matched to a gene; V was cut back by 3 bases and J by 7 bases. CDR1 and CDR2 from the germline V gene are SGHRS and YFSETQ. The CDR3 has 15 amino acids. Here the CDR3 reads CASSSGQGAFPGYTF. The DNA for the CDR3 is TGCGCCAGCAGCTCGGGACAGGGAGCGTTCCCTGGCTACACCTTC. The whole variable domain, filled in from reference TRBV5-1 and TRBJ1-2, reads KAGVTQTPRYLIKTRGQQVTLSCSPISGHRSVSWYQQTPGQGLQFLFEYFSETQRNKGNFPGRFSGRQFSNSRSEMNVSTLELGDSALYLCASSSGQGAFPGYTFGSGTRLTVV.

This clone showed up just a few times. The rearrangement joins TRBV18 to TRBJ1-4, with D possibly being TRBD1 (5 bases). The germline V and J ends were trimmed by 2 bases and 1 base, with 11 bases remaining between them. Germline V CDR1 and CDR2: KGHSH, LQKENI. The CDR3 contains 16 residues. Here the CDR3 reads CASSPIGGGTNEKLFF. Written as DNA, the CDR3 is TGTGCCAGCTCACCAATCGGCGGGGGAACTAATGAAAAACTGTTTTTT.

V and J are TRBV7-3 and TRBJ2-5, with TRBD1 matching over 10 bases. CDR1 and CDR2 (germline): SGHTA, FQGTGA. The CDR3 is 15 amino acids. Trimming removed 5 bases from V and 3 bases from J; junction bases left unmatched: 6. DNA of the CDR3: TGTGCCAGCAGCCCTCCCGGGACAGGGGAAGAGACCCAGTACTTC. It encodes CASSPPGTGEETQYF.

The gene calls are TRBV2 and TRBJ2-3; TRBD1 is a possible D gene (6 bases). The CDR3 consists of 13 residues. V lost 3 bases to trimming and J lost 4 bases, with 8 bases between them. In germline, CDR1 is SNHLY, CDR2 FYNNEI. CDR3 nucleotides: TGTGCCAGCAGTGACAGGGGAGCAGATACGCAGTATTTT. As protein: CASSDRGADTQYF.

In this sample, this clone turned up a few times. The chain has TRBV11-2 and TRBJ2-1, with D possibly TRBD1 on 5 matching bases. CDR1 and CDR2 (germline): SGHAT, FQNNGV. V lost 5 bases, J lost 2 bases, and 13 bases lay in between. The CDR3 covers 15 residues. CDR3 protein: CASSLNPGPYNEQFF. In nucleotides, the CDR3 is TGTGCCAGCAGCCTAAACCCAGGGCCCTACAATGAGCAGTTCTTC.

In its sample, this clone was seen a few times. This rearrangement joins TRBV15 to TRBJ2-3; TRBD2 might be the D (5 bases). Trimming removed 0 bases from V and 8 bases from J, with 21 bases in between. This CDR3 spans 17 amino acids. Germline V gene lookup returns CDR1 LNHNV and CDR2 YYDKDF (reference sequence). As DNA, the CDR3 is TGTGCCACCAGCAGAGAGGTGTTAGCTTCTTTTGAGGGTACGCAGTATTTT. Its translation: CATSREVLASFEGTQYF.

V and J are TRBV7-2 and TRBJ2-7, with a possible D match to TRBD1 (6 bases). The ends were cut back, 2 bases at V and 6 bases at J, with 17 bases in the middle. The CDR3 sequence is 15 residues long. The germline V gene has CDR1 SGHTA and CDR2 FQGNSA. CDR3 coding DNA: TGTGCCAGCAGCTTAAGTGGGAGTGGGGGCCGCGAGCAGTACTTC. Protein sequence: CASSLSGSGGREQYF.

The chain links TRBV7-6 to TRBJ1-4; D not certain. Between the trimmed V and J ends, which lost 0 bases and 8 bases, there was a span of 13 bases. CDR3 length: 15 amino acids. Germline V gene sequence: CDR1 SGHVS, CDR2 FNYEAQ. Here the CDR3 DNA reads TGTGCCAGCAGCTTAGCGGGGTCGGGAGACGAAAAACTGTTTTTT. It specifies CASSLAGSGDEKLFF.